A selection of T cell receptor beta chains follows, all from one sample in a study of shared clonotypes between healthy human individuals. Libraries were prepared by immunoSEQ multiplex PCR; TCRdb keeps only in-frame clonotypes and omits some of them. Found here are roughly 1,100,000 clones, about 77% of them singletons; the top ten hold nearly 1.5%. Sequencing was done on a sample of memory CD4+ T cells sorted from blood. The receptors shown here come from a man younger than 35 in good health. Each CDR3 is given with its conserved first and last residue. Fields, in order: clone size, J gene, V gene, D gene, CDR3 DNA, CDR3 protein. A D gene is named only where the DNA matches it firmly. Part of the rows lack a size; the others show once, few, many or a class for expanded clones.

>few|TRBJ1-1|TRBV19|.
TGTGCCAGTACCCCTATAGCCAGTCCTGAAGCTTTCTTT
CASTPIASPEAFF
>.|TRBJ1-6|TRBV7-8|TRBD1
TGTGCCAGCAGCTCCGGACAGGGATATAATTCACCCCTCCACTTT
CASSSGQGYNSPLHF
>.|TRBJ1-1|TRBV28|.
TGTGCCAGCAGAACGGTTATCAACACTGAAGCTTTCTTT
CASRTVINTEAFF
>.|TRBJ1-1|TRBV6-5|.
TGTGCCAGCAGTTACACCCCGCGGGGGCTGAACACTGAAGCTTTCTTT
CASSYTPRGLNTEAFF
>.|TRBJ2-1|TRBV7-2|TRBD2
TGTGCCAGCAGCTTAAGGGTAGCGGGAGGTTTCTCCTACAATGAGCAGTTCTTC
CASSLRVAGGFSYNEQFF
>many|TRBJ2-7|TRBV10-2|.
TGCGCCAGCAGTGGTACCTCCGGCGAGCAGTACTTC
CASSGTSGEQYF
>.|TRBJ1-2|TRBV30|.
TGTGCCTGGAGCCGAAAGGGGGGGGCCGATGGCTACACCTTC
CAWSRKGGADGYTF
>once|TRBJ2-7|TRBV5-1|.
TGCGCCAGCAGCTTGGATCCGGGGGTTACCTACGAGCAGTACTTC
CASSLDPGVTYEQYF
>.|TRBJ2-5|TRBV7-3|.
TGTGCCAGCAGCCCCGCCGGGGGAGAGACCCAGTACTTC
CASSPAGGETQYF
>.|TRBJ1-3|TRBV5-1|.
TGCGCCAGCAGCTTGGAGAGCGGGTACTCTGGAAACACCATATATTTT
CASSLESGYSGNTIYF
>.|TRBJ1-6|TRBV5-1|TRBD1
TGCGCCAGCAGCGACCGGACAGGGGTTAATTCACCCCTCCACTTT
CASSDRTGVNSPLHF
>.|TRBJ1-1|TRBV25-1|.
TGTGCCAGAGAAGACCCCCCTGAAGCTTTCTTT
CAREDPPEAFF
>.|TRBJ1-1|TRBV15|TRBD1
TGTGCCACCAAGTCGGCCAGGGGGCAAAACACTGAAGCTTTCTTT
CATKSARGQNTEAFF